This T cell receptor (beta chain) was sequenced in a study of shared clonotypes between healthy human individuals. Study-level background: Per donor, CD8 memory used one plate, CD8 naive used two, CD4 memory used three and CD4 naive used three. Study-wide results and limits: Larger estimated richness was generally seen in naive subsets than in memory subsets.

A note on this clone: Its cognate antigen is unknown.

CD8 memory was a combination of CD45RO+ cells and CCR7-negative CD45RA+ TemRA cells. Profiling relied on immunoSEQ multiplex PCR, and the TCRdb table lists in-frame clones only, not all of them. The table has 650,000 to 700,000 clones, roughly 87% seen once. Germline V gene data show CDR1 as SNHLY and CDR2 as FYNNEI. Trimming left V 7 bases short and J 0 bases short, with 18 bases between. The CDR3 extends over 16 amino acids. Sequencing was performed on memory CD8+ T cells from PBMCs. Documented subset: CD45RO+ cells pooled with CCR7-negative TemRA cells. V usage is TRBV2 and J usage is TRBJ1-2; D might be TRBD1 (6 bases). This clonotype was sampled from a man aged 18-30 years in good health. Some clones in this sample may be carry-over from other donors' samples. CDR3 nucleotides: TGTGCCAGCAAATCAGACAGGCATACCTCTAACTATGGCTACACCTTC. It yields the protein CASKSDRHTSNYGYTF.